The rows below give T cell receptor beta chains drawn from one sample of a study of tumour-infiltrating T cells in Burkitt lymphoma. Using immunoSEQ multiplex PCR, the repertoire was profiled, and TCRdb retains in-frame clones only, with some absent. This table holds 12,000 to 15,000 clones, over 30% found once. The sequenced sample consisted of tumor tissue. The receptors were sampled from a human donor with diffuse large B-cell lymphoma. Each CDR3 is given with its conserved first and last residue. The D gene is left open where the match is weak. Only some rows state a clone size, as once, few, many or a class for expanded clones.

CDR3aa: CASKSDNTRYTQYF
CDR3nt: TGTGCCAGCAAATCGGACAACACTCGGTACACCCAGTACTTC
v_gene: TRBV6-1
d_gene: -
abundance: -
j_gene: TRBJ2-5

CDR3aa: CASSSGQFFTDTQYF
CDR3nt: TGTGCCAGCAGCTCCGGACAGTTTTTCACAGATACGCAGTATTTT
v_gene: TRBV7-9
d_gene: -
abundance: -
j_gene: TRBJ2-3

CDR3aa: CASSLDRNEQYF
CDR3nt: TGTGCCAGCAGCTTAGATCGTAACGAGCAGTACTTC
v_gene: TRBV13
d_gene: -
abundance: -
j_gene: TRBJ2-7

CDR3aa: CSAPGAGEAFF
CDR3nt: TGCAGCGCCCCGGGCGCGGGTGAAGCTTTCTTT
v_gene: TRBV29-1
d_gene: -
abundance: few
j_gene: TRBJ1-1

CDR3aa: CASSQANGQYEQYF
CDR3nt: TGTGCCAGCAGCCAAGCAAACGGACAGTACGAGCAGTACTTC
v_gene: TRBV4-2
d_gene: -
abundance: -
j_gene: TRBJ2-7

CDR3aa: CASSYGRAYEQYF
CDR3nt: TGTGCCAGCAGCTACGGGAGGGCCTACGAGCAGTACTTC
v_gene: TRBV13
d_gene: TRBD2
abundance: -
j_gene: TRBJ2-7

CDR3aa: CASSGGISTDTQYF
CDR3nt: TGTGCCAGCAGTGGGGGGATTAGCACAGATACGCAGTATTTT
v_gene: TRBV2
d_gene: -
abundance: -
j_gene: TRBJ2-3

CDR3aa: CASSVGVAGEQFF
CDR3nt: TGTGCCAGCAGCGTGGGGGTGGCTGGGGAGCAGTTCTTC
v_gene: TRBV9
d_gene: -
abundance: few
j_gene: TRBJ2-1

CDR3aa: CASNEAGTSTYNEQFF
CDR3nt: TGTGCCAGCAACGAAGCCGGGACTAGCACCTACAATGAGCAGTTCTTC
v_gene: TRBV9
d_gene: TRBD2
abundance: few
j_gene: TRBJ2-1

CDR3aa: CASSLPDTQYF
CDR3nt: TGTGCCAGCAGCTTACCAGATACGCAGTATTTT
v_gene: TRBV7-8
d_gene: -
abundance: -
j_gene: TRBJ2-3

CDR3aa: CASSVRPQGDLGEQYF
CDR3nt: TGTGCCAGCAGCGTACGTCCGCAGGGTGACCTCGGCGAGCAGTACTTC
v_gene: TRBV9
d_gene: -
abundance: few
j_gene: TRBJ2-7

CDR3aa: CAISQDADTQYF
CDR3nt: TGTGCCATCAGCCAGGACGCAGATACGCAGTATTTT
v_gene: TRBV10-3
d_gene: -
abundance: few
j_gene: TRBJ2-3

CDR3aa: CASSWSNEQFF
CDR3nt: TGTGCCAGCAGTTGGTCCAATGAGCAGTTCTTC
v_gene: TRBV2
d_gene: -
abundance: -
j_gene: TRBJ2-1

CDR3aa: CASSLFGGQNTEAFF
CDR3nt: TGTGCCAGCAGCTTATTTGGGGGGCAGAACACTGAAGCTTTCTTT
v_gene: TRBV7-9
d_gene: -
abundance: -
j_gene: TRBJ1-1

CDR3aa: CASSTWTGGVSDTQYF
CDR3nt: TGTGCCAGCAGCACCTGGACAGGGGGCGTTTCGGATACGCAGTATTTT
v_gene: TRBV7-9
d_gene: TRBD1
abundance: -
j_gene: TRBJ2-3

CDR3aa: CATAPPGGGTDEKLFF
CDR3nt: TGTGCCACAGCCCCGCCGGGCGGGGGGACTGATGAAAAACTGTTTTTT
v_gene: TRBV19
d_gene: -
abundance: few
j_gene: TRBJ1-4

CDR3aa: CASSSTGRSGNTIYF
CDR3nt: TGTGCCAGCAGCTCCACGGGGCGATCTGGAAACACCATATATTTT
v_gene: TRBV7-9
d_gene: -
abundance: medium-sized
j_gene: TRBJ1-3

CDR3aa: CASTEGGVGVLTF
CDR3nt: TGTGCCAGCACGGAAGGTGGGGTCGGCGTCCTGACTTTC
v_gene: TRBV9
d_gene: -
abundance: -
j_gene: TRBJ2-6

CDR3aa: CASSISFQGNYGYTF
CDR3nt: TGTGCCAGTAGTATAAGCTTTCAGGGTAACTATGGCTACACCTTC
v_gene: TRBV19
d_gene: -
abundance: -
j_gene: TRBJ1-2

CDR3aa: CASSEGNRRETQYF
CDR3nt: TGCGCCAGCAGTGAGGGGAACAGGCGTGAGACCCAGTACTTC
v_gene: TRBV10-2
d_gene: -
abundance: -
j_gene: TRBJ2-5

CDR3aa: CASSVVGGRNTGELFF
CDR3nt: TGTGCCAGCAGCGTAGTAGGAGGAAGAAACACCGGGGAGCTGTTTTTT
v_gene: TRBV9
d_gene: -
abundance: few
j_gene: TRBJ2-2